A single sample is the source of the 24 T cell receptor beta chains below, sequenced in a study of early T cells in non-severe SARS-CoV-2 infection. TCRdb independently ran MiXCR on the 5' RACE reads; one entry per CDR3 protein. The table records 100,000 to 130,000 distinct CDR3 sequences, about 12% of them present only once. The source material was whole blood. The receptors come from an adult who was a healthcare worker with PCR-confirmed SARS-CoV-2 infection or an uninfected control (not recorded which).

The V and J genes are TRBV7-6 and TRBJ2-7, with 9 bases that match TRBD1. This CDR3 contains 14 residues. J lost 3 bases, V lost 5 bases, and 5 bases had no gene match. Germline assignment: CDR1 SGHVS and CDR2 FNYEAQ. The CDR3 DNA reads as TGTGCCAGCAGCATGGGACAGGGAGGCTACGAGCAGTACTTC. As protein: CASSMGQGGYEQYF.

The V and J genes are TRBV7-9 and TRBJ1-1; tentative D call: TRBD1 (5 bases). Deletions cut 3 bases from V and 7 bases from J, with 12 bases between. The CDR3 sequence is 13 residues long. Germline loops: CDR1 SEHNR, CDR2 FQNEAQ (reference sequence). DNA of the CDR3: TGTGCCAGCAGCTTTAAACAGGACCTTGAAGCTTTCTTT. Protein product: CASSFKQDLEAFF.

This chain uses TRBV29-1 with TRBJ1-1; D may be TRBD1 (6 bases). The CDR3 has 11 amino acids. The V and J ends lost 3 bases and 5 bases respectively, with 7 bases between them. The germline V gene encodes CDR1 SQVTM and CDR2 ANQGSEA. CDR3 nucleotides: TGCAGCGTTGAGGGGGCTACTGAAGCTTTCTTT. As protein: CSVEGATEAFF.

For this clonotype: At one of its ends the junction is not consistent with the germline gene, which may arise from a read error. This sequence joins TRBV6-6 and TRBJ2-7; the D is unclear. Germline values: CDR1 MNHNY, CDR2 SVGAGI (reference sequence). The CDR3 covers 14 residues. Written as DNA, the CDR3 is TGTGCCAGCACCTCCCCTAGGAGCTCCTACGAGCGGTACTTC. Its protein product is CASTSPRSSYERYF.

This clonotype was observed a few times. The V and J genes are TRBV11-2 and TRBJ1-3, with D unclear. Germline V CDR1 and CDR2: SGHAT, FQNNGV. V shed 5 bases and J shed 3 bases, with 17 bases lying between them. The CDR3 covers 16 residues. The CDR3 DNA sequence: TGTGCCAGCAGCCCTCCAGGAGGGTTTGGTGGAAACACCATATATTTT. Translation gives CASSPPGGFGGNTIYF.

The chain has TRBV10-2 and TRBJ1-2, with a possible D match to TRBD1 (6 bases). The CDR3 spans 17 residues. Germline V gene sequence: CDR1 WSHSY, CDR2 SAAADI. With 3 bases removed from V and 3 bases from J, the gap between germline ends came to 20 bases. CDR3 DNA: TGCGCCAGCAGTGACCCCTCAGGGCCACAGGGTTACTATGGCTACACCTTC. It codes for CASSDPSGPQGYYGYTF.

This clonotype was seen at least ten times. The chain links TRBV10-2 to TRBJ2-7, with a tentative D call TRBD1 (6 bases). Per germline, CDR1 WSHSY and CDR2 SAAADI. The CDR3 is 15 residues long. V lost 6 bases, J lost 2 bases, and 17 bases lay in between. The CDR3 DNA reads TGCGCCAGCAGGGGTAGCCGGACAGCTACCTACGAGCAGTACTTC. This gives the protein CASRGSRTATYEQYF.

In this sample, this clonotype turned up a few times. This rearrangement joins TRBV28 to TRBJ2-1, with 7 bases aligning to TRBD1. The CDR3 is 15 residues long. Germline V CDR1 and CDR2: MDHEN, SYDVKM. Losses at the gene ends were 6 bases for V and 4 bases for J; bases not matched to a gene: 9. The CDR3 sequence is CASSRRDRDYNEQFF. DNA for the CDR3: TGTGCCAGCAGCCGCCGAGACAGGGATTACAATGAGCAGTTCTTC.

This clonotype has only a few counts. CDR3 bases: TGCAGTGCTAGAGCCGACAGCCTCTATGGCTACACCTTC. Translated: CSARADSLYGYTF. The chain is built from TRBV20-1 and TRBJ1-2; possibly TRBD1 for D (5 bases). The V end was cut by 1 base, the J end by 4 bases, with 10 bases between. Per germline, CDR1 DFQATT and CDR2 SNEGSKA (reference sequence). The CDR3 is 13 residues long.

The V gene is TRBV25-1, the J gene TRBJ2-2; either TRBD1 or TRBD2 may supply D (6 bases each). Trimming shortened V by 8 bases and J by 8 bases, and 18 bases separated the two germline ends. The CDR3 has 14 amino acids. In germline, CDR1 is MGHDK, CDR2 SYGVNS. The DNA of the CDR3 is TGTGCCAGCTCTAGATTAGGGGGGTCGGGGGAGCTGTTTTTT. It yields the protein CASSRLGGSGELFF.

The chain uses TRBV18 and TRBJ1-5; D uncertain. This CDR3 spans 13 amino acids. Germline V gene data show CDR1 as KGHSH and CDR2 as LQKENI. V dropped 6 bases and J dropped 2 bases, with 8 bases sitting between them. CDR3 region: CASSTPGNQPQHF. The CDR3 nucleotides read TGTGCCAGCTCGACCCCGGGCAATCAGCCCCAGCATTTT.

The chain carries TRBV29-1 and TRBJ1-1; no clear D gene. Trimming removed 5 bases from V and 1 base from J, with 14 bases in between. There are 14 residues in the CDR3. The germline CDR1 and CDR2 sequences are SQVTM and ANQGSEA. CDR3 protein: CSVTPRLANTEAFF. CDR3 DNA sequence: TGCAGCGTTACACCCCGACTGGCGAACACTGAAGCTTTCTTT.

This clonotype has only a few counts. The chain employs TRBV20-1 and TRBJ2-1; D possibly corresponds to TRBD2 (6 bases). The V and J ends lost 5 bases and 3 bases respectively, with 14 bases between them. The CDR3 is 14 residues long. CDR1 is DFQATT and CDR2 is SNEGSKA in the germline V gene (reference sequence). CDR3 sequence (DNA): TGCAGTGCTCGCTCGGGACTCAGCTACAATGAGCAGTTCTTC. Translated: CSARSGLSYNEQFF.

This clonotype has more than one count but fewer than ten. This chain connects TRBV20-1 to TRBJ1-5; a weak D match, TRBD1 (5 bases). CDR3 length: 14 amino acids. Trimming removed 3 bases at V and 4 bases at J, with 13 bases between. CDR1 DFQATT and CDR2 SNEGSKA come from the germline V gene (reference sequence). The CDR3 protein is CSASGAQANQPQHF. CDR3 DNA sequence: TGCAGTGCTAGTGGGGCTCAGGCTAATCAGCCCCAGCATTTT.

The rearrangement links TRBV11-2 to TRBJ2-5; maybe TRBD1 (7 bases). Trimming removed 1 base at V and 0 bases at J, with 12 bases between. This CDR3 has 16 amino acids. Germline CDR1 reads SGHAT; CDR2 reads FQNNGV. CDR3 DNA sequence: TGTGCCAGCAGCTTAGGGTCAGGGGGGCACCAAGAGACCCAGTACTTC. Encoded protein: CASSLGSGGHQETQYF.

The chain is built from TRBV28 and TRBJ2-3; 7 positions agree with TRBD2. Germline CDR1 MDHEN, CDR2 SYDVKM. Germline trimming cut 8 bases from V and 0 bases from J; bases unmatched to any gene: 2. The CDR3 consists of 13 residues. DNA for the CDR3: TGTGCCAGCGGCGGGGGTAGCACAGATACGCAGTATTTT. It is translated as CASGGGSTDTQYF.

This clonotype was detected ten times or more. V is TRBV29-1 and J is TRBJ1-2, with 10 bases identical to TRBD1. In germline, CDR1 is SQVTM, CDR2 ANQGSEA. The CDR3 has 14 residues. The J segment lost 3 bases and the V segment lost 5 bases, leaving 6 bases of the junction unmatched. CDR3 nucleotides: TGCAGCGTTACCGGGACAGGGGAAGACTATGGCTACACCTTC. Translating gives CSVTGTGEDYGYTF.

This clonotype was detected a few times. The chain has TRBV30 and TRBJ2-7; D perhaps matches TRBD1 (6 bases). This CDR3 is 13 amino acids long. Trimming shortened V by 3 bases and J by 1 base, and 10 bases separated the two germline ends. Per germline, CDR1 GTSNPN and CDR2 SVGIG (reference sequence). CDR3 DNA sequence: TGTGCCTGGAGGGGGACACAATCCTACGAGCAGTACTTC. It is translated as CAWRGTQSYEQYF.

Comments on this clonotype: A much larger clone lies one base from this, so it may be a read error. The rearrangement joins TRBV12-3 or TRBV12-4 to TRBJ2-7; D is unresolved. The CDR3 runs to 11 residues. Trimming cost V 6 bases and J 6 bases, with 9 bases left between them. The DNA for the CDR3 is TGTGCCAGCAGATCCCTCTCCGAGCAGTACTTC. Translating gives CASRSLSEQYF.

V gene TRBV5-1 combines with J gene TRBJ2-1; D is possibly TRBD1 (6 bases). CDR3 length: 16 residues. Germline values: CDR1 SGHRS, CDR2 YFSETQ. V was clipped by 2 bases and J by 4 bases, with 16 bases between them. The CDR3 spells CASSFHDRTFYNEQFF. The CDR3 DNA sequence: TGCGCCAGCAGCTTCCACGACAGGACGTTTTACAATGAGCAGTTCTTC.

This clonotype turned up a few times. The DNA of the CDR3 is TGTGCCAGCAATGCCCTAACTAGCGTGGGAGAGCAGTACTTC. Encoded protein: CASNALTSVGEQYF. The rearrangement joins TRBV28 to TRBJ2-7, with 7 bases lining up with TRBD2. Losses at the gene ends were 7 bases for V and 7 bases for J; bases not matched to a gene: 13. The CDR3 extends over 14 amino acids. Per germline, CDR1 MDHEN and CDR2 SYDVKM.

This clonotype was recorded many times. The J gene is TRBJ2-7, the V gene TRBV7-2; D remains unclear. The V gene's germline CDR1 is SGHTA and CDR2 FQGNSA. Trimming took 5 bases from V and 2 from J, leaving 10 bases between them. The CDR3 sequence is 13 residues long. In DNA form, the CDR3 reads TGTGCCAGCAGCCCGCCTTCACCCTACGAGCAGTACTTC. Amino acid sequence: CASSPPSPYEQYF.

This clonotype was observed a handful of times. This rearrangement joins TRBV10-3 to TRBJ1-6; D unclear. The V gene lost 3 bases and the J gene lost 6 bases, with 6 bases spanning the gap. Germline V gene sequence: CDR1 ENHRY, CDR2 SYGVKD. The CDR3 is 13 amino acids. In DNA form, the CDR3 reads TGTGCCATCAGTGACAGTGGTAATTCACCCCTCCACTTT. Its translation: CAISDSGNSPLHF.

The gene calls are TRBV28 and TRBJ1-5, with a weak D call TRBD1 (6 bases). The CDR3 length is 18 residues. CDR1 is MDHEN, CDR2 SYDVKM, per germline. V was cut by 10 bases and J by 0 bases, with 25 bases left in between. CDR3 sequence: CATNSDRSSSYSNQPQHF. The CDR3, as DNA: TGTGCCACCAATTCCGACAGGTCCTCTTCTTATAGCAATCAGCCCCAGCATTTT.